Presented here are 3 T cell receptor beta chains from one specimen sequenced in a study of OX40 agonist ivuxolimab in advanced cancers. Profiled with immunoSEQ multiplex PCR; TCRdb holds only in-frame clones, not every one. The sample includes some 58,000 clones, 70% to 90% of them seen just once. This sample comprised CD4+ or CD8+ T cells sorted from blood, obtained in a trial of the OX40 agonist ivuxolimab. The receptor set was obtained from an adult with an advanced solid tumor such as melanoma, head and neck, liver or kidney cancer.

The CDR3 coding sequence is TGCGCCAGCAGTTCACCTGGACCCCGCCGTACCAAAAAAAGAACAGATACGCAGTATTTT. Translated: CASSSPGPRRTKKRTDTQYF. The chain recombines TRBV23-1 with TRBJ2-3; D unclear. TRBV23-1 has ORF status, its function being uncertain. Trimming shortened V by 5 bases and J by 3 bases, and 30 bases separated the two germline ends. The CDR3 spans 20 residues.

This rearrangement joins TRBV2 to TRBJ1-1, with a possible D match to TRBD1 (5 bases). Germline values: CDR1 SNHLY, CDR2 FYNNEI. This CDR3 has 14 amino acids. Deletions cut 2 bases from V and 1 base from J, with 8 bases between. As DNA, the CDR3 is TGTGCCAGCAGTGAAAGGGGCGGGAACACTGAAGCTTTCTTT. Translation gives CASSERGGNTEAFF.

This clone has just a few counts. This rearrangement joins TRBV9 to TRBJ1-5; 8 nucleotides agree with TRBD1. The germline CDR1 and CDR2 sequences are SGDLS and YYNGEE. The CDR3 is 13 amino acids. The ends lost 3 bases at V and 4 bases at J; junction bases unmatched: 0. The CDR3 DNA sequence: TGTGCCAGCAGCGGGACAGGGAATCAGCCCCAGCATTTT. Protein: CASSGTGNQPQHF.